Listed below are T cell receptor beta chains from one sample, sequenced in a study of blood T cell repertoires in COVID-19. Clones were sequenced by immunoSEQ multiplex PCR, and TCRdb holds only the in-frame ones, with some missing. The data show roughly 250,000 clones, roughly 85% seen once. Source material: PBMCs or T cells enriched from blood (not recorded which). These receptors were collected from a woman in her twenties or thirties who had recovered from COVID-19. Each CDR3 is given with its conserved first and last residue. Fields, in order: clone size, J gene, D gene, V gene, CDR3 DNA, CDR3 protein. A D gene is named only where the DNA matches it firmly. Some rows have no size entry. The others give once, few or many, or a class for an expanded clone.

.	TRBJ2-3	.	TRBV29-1	TGCAGCGTTAACATGTTAGATACGCAGTATTTT	CSVNMLDTQYF
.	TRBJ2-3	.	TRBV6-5	TGTGCCAGCAGTCGCTTGGGGGCCGAACCAGATACGCAGTATTTT	CASSRLGAEPDTQYF
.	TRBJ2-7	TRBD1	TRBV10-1	TGCGCCAGCAGTGCCGGGACAGCCTACGAGCAGTACTTC	CASSAGTAYEQYF
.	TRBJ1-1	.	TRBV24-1	TGTGCCACCAGTGAGCCGGGGGACACTGAAGCTTTCTTT	CATSEPGDTEAFF
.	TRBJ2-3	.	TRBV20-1	TGCAGTGCCCTAGTGGATACGCAGTATTTT	CSALVDTQYF
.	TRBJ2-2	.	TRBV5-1	TGCGCCAGCAGCTTTGGAGGGAGAGGCACCGGGGAGCTGTTTTTT	CASSFGGRGTGELFF
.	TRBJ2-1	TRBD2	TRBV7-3	TGTGCCAGCAGCTTAAGCGGGAGGGATAATGAGCAGTTCTTC	CASSLSGRDNEQFF
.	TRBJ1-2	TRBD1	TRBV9	TGTGCCAGCAGCGCCTTTGACAGGGCGGCTGGCTACACCTTC	CASSAFDRAAGYTF
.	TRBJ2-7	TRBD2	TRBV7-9	TGTGCCAGCAGCTGGGGTAGCGGGTTTCGGGACGAGCAGTACTTC	CASSWGSGFRDEQYF
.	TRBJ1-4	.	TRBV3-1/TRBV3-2	TGTGCCAGCAGCCAAGGGTACAGGGAGAATGAAAAACTGTTTTTT	CASSQGYRENEKLFF
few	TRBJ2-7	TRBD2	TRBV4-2	TGTGCCAGCAGCCAACCGGGACTAGCGAGATCCAGCTCCTACGAGCAGTACTTC	CASSQPGLARSSSYEQYF
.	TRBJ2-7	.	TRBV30	TGTGCCTGGAGTGTACGTGGAGGCGGTACCTACGAGCAGTACTTC	CAWSVRGGGTYEQYF
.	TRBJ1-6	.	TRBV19	TGTGCCAGTAGTACTTACCGGACAAGAACAGCAAGGAATAATTCACCCCTCCACTTT	CASSTYRTRTARNNSPLHF
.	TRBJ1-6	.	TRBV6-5	TGTGCCAGCAGTCGGATGGGGGGGAATTCACCCCTCCACTTT	CASSRMGGNSPLHF
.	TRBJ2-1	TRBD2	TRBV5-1	TGCGCCAGCAGCCCAGCGGGGGTCTACAATGAGCAGTTCTTC	CASSPAGVYNEQFF
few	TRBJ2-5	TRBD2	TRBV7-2	TGTGCCAGCAGCTCCGGACTAGCGGGGGGGCGAGTGACCCAGTACTTC	CASSSGLAGGRVTQYF
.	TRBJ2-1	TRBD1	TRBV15	TGTGCCACCAGCAGAAGGGCGGGACAGGGTCTCGATGAGCAGTTCTTC	CATSRRAGQGLDEQFF
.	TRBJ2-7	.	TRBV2	TGTGCCAGCAGGACTGACAGGCCCTACGAGCAGTACTTC	CASRTDRPYEQYF
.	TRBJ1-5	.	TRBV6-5	TGTGCCAGCAGTTACAAGGCAGGGTTTAATCAGCCCCAGCATTTT	CASSYKAGFNQPQHF
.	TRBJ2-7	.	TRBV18	TGTGCCAGCTCACCCCCGGACAGATACTACGAGCAGTACTTC	CASSPPDRYYEQYF
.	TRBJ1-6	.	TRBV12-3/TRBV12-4	TGTGCCAGCAGTTACAGGGCGGGTTCACCCCTCCACTTT	CASSYRAGSPLHF
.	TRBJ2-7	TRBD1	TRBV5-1	TGCGCCAGCAGCCCGAGACAGGGGATGAACGAGCAGTACTTC	CASSPRQGMNEQYF
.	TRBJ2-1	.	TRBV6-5	TGTGCCAGCAGGCCCCTCGGGAGCTCCTACAATGAGCAGTTCTTC	CASRPLGSSYNEQFF
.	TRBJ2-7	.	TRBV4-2	TGTGCCAGCAGCCAGCTTAGCGCATACTACGAGCAGTACTTC	CASSQLSAYYEQYF
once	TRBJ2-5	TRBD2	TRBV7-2	TGTGCCAGCAGCTTAGGCCCCCCTCTAGCGGGGGCATTCCAAGAGACCCAGTACTTC	CASSLGPPLAGAFQETQYF
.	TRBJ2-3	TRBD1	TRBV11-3	TGTGCCAGCAGCTCAGGACAGGGTTCCCCACAGTATTTT	CASSSGQGSPQYF
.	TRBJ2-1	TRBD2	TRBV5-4	TGTGCCAGCAGCCCGGGGACTAGCAATGAGCAGTTCTTC	CASSPGTSNEQFF
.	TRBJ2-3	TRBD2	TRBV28	TGTGCCAGCAGTTCAAGTGGTCTAGCGGGCCTCACAGATACGCAGTATTTT	CASSSSGLAGLTDTQYF
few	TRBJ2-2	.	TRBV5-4	TGTGCCAGCAGCTTATCGGCCCACAGGGATTTGCCCGGGGAGCTGTTTTTT	CASSLSAHRDLPGELFF
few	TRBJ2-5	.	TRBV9	TGTGCCAGCAGCTCCCCAGGGAAAGAGACCCAGTACTTC	CASSSPGKETQYF
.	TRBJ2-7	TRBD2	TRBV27	TGTGCCAGCAGGAGGCTAGCGGGATCTACGCAGCAGTACTTC	CASRRLAGSTQQYF
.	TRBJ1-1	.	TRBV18	TGTGCCAGCTCACCACCGCAGGCCACTGAAGCTTTCTTT	CASSPPQATEAFF
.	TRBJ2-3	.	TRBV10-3	TGTGCCACATCATTCCCAGATACGCAGTATTTT	CATSFPDTQYF
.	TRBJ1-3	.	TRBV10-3	TGTGCCATCAGTGAGATTGGGAGCTCTGGAAACACCATATATTTT	CAISEIGSSGNTIYF
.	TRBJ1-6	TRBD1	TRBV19	TGTGCCAGTAAAGGAGCCCAAGACAGGGGGCAGCGCAATTCACCCCTCCACTTT	CASKGAQDRGQRNSPLHF
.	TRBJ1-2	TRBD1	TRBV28	TGTGCCAGCGACCCCTCCTACAGGGGGTCGGACTATGGCTACACCTTC	CASDPSYRGSDYGYTF
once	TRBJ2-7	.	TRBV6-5	TGTGCCAGCCTACAGGGGGGGACCTACGAGCAGTACTTC	CASLQGGTYEQYF
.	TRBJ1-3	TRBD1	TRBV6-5	TGTGCCAGCAGTTACCTGGGACAGCCACTGCTCACCATATATTTT	CASSYLGQPLLTIYF
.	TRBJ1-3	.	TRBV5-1	TGCGCCAGCAGCTGGTTACCAGGGAACTCTGGAAACACCATATATTTT	CASSWLPGNSGNTIYF
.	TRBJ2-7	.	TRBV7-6	TGTGCCAGCAGCAAGGACACTGGCCTAACCTACGAGCAGTACTTC	CASSKDTGLTYEQYF
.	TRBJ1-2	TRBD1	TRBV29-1	TGCAGCGTTGAAGGCGACAGGGGAGGCTATGGCTACACCTTC	CSVEGDRGGYGYTF
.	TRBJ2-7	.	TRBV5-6	TGTGCCAGCAGCGAAACTGGCGAGCAGTACTTC	CASSETGEQYF
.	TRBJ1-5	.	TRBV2	TGTGCCAGCAGCCCCGGGGGGGGACGGCAGCCCCAGCATTTT	CASSPGGGRQPQHF
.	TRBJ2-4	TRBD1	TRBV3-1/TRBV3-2	TGTGCCAGCAGCCAATCGACAGGGGAAAACATTCAGTACTTC	CASSQSTGENIQYF
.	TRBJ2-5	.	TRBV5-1	TGCGCCAGCAGCTTGGGTCCTAGCGTGGTAGAGACCCAGTACTTC	CASSLGPSVVETQYF
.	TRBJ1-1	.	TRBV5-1	TGCGCCAGCAGCTTGGTCGTAACGGGGGGGACTGAAGCTTTCTTT	CASSLVVTGGTEAFF
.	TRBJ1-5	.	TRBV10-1	TGCGCCAGCAAAAAATCCTGGACTGCCGCGAATCAGCCCCAGCATTTT	CASKKSWTAANQPQHF
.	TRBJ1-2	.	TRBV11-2	TGTGCCAGCAGCTTATCAGGGCGACATGGCTACACCTTC	CASSLSGRHGYTF
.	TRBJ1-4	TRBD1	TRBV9	TGTGCCAGCAGCGTCTTACAGGGGGCCGCCCGTGAAAAACTGTTTTTT	CASSVLQGAAREKLFF
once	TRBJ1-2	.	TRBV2	TGTGCCAGCAAGGGCCAGAGGGATGGCTACACCTTC	CASKGQRDGYTF
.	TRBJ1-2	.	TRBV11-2	TGTGCCAGCAGCCATCCCCCACGGGGGATAGGTAACTATGGCTACACCTTC	CASSHPPRGIGNYGYTF
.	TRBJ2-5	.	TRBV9	TGTGCCAGCAGCGTTGGCCAGGCACTGATCCAAGAGACCCAGTACTTC	CASSVGQALIQETQYF
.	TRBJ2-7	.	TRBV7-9	TGTGCCAGCAGCCCAACCGGGAGCCTCTTCAACGAGCAGTACTTC	CASSPTGSLFNEQYF
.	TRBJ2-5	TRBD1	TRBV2	TGTGCCAGCAGTACCCGACAGGGGGGAGAGACCCAGTACTTC	CASSTRQGGETQYF
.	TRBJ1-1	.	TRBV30	TGTGCCTGGGAGAGGGACTTGAACACTGAAGCTTTCTTT	CAWERDLNTEAFF
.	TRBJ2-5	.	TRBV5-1	TGCGCCAGCAGCTTGGGATCTCTAGCGCTTAAAGAGACCCAGTACTTC	CASSLGSLALKETQYF
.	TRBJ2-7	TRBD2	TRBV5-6	TGTGCCAGCAGCTTGTTCCGTATGGGTCTAGCGGGGGGATTCTACGAGCAGTACTTC	CASSLFRMGLAGGFYEQYF
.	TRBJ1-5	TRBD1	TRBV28	TGTGCCAGCAGGTCCGGGACAGGGGGCGCGAATAGCAATCAGCCCCAGCATTTT	CASRSGTGGANSNQPQHF